This is a list of T cell receptor beta chains from one sample in a study of blood T cells in healthy people across ages. TCRdb analysed the 5' RACE reads with MiXCR anew, one entry per CDR3 protein. Here the sample spans 650,000 to 1,000,000 distinct CDR3 sequences, under 40% being singletons. The sequencing sample was made of blood. Every receptor here comes from a man between 18 and 29 years old in good health. The CDR3 runs from the conserved cysteine through the conserved F or W.

cdr3_length j_call v_call cdr3_aa
15 TRBJ1-6 TRBV25-1 CASGDGGFDNSPLHF
13 TRBJ2-3 TRBV20-1 CSASLGNSDTQYF
14 TRBJ2-1 TRBV12-5 CASARQDTDNEQFF
16 TRBJ1-5 TRBV12-3/TRBV12-4 CASSLSSVFSNQPQHF
12 TRBJ1-1 TRBV29-1 CSARPRGQKAFF
14 TRBJ2-1 TRBV9 CASSASRGVGEQFF
16 TRBJ2-4 TRBV9 CASSVGARGGQNIQYF
16 TRBJ2-1 TRBV5-6 CASSLLAGGRYNEQFF
16 TRBJ2-7 TRBV14 CASSETTGLVYNEQYF
16 TRBJ2-3 TRBV5-1 CASSLAVVPFTDTQYF
15 TRBJ2-3 TRBV5-6 CASSLGGLNTDTQYF
12 TRBJ2-7 TRBV2 CASDGGTRRKYF
14 TRBJ2-1 TRBV27 CASSRTGPLNEQFF
15 TRBJ1-3 TRBV5-1 CASSLDGVSGNTIYF
15 TRBJ2-3 TRBV30 CAWSGLAGSTDTQYF
16 TRBJ2-1 TRBV25-1 CASGNTGTAPYNEQFF
17 TRBJ2-6 TRBV7-2 CASSLGPGRGGANVLTF
11 TRBJ2-1 TRBV3-1 CASSQAVEQFF
14 TRBJ1-1 TRBV10-3 CAIKPGTGVTEAFF
15 TRBJ2-7 TRBV7-7 CASSLNRRTRNEQYF
13 TRBJ2-3 TRBV3-1 CASSQPNRDTQYF
11 TRBJ2-7 TRBV2 CASLTGGQQYF
15 TRBJ2-1 TRBV11-1 CASSHSGISYNEQFF
18 TRBJ2-3 TRBV1 CTSSYTTRDGGTTDTQYF
13 TRBJ1-4 TRBV29-1 CSGSETTNEKLFF
15 TRBJ2-1 TRBV7-2 CASSLVFGGLSEQFF
16 TRBJ2-3 TRBV20-1 CSAREASGASTDTQYF
15 TRBJ2-1 TRBV9 CASSATPRSYNEQFF
16 TRBJ2-5 TRBV4-2 CASSQVLGGAENEQYF
15 TRBJ1-4 TRBV6-5 CASSYSFVDLGKLFF
14 TRBJ2-7 TRBV9 CASGPPGRSIEQYF
15 TRBJ1-2 TRBV2 CASSEAAGGGYGYTF
19 TRBJ1-3 TRBV20-1 CSARDMAGQSISVGNTIYF
15 TRBJ2-1 TRBV7-9 CASSPGTGVYNEQFF
13 TRBJ1-1 TRBV20-1 CRAPSGRNTEAFF
15 TRBJ2-2 TRBV12-3/TRBV12-4 CASSWGQGYTGELFF
16 TRBJ1-2 TRBV9 CASSVAKEKGNYGYTF
16 TRBJ2-3 TRBV14 CASSRYRASSTDTQYF
13 TRBJ2-2 TRBV2 CASSVTVPGELFF
12 TRBJ1-6 TRBV12-3/TRBV12-4 CASTTTHSPLHF
15 TRBJ1-2 TRBV4-3 CASSQEAGRNYGYTF
17 TRBJ2-5 TRBV7-2 CASSLVAGGPTKKTLYF
13 TRBJ1-1 TRBV20-1 CSARNDGGMEAFF
12 TRBJ1-1 TRBV12-3/TRBV12-4 CASSLYGDEAFF
16 TRBJ2-2 TRBV9 CASSVGGGVNTGELFF
14 . TRBV7-3 CASSLNGVYNEQYF
15 TRBJ1-1 TRBV12-3/TRBV12-4 CASSSTRQGPTEAFF
18 TRBJ2-3 TRBV7-2 CASSLAATVVPSTDTQYF
13 TRBJ2-5 TRBV3-1 CASSNSHQETQYF
16 TRBJ2-3 TRBV29-1 CSVAPRGGGGTDTQYF
15 TRBJ1-4 TRBV7-9 CASSHRQATNEKLFF
15 TRBJ2-3 TRBV5-1 CASSVAGAAGDTQYF
11 TRBJ1-1 TRBV2 CASGGDTEAFF
13 TRBJ1-2 TRBV14 CASSSTEVDGYTF
16 TRBJ2-1 TRBV5-6 CASSTRRDREYYEQFF
16 TRBJ1-6 TRBV5-1 CASSFTDRGYNSPLHF
17 TRBJ2-7 TRBV7-9 CASSLVGRLIGVYEQYF
15 TRBJ1-6 TRBV7-9 CASSSPDRNNSPLHF
13 TRBJ1-1 TRBV6-2/TRBV6-3 CASSSIENTEAFF